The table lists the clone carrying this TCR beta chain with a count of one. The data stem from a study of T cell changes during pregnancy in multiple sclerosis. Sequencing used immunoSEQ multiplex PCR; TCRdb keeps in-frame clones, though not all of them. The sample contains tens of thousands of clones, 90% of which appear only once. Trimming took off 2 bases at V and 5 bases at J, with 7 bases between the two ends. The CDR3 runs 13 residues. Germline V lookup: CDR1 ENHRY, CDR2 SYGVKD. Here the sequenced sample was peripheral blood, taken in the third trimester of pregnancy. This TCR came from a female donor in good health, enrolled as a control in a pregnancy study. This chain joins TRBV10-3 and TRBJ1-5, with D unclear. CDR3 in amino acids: CAISELSDQPQHF. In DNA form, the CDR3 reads TGTGCCATCAGTGAGCTCAGCGATCAGCCCCAGCATTTT.